Sequencing of this T cell receptor beta chain was carried out in a study of blood T cells in healthy people across ages. This clonotype was seen ten or more times. The antigen is unknown. Through a sample-barcoded 5' primer and a J-beta primer mix, a second PCR was run for about 6 to 11 cycles. Each sample provided no less than 3 million CDR3-containing paired-end reads. TCRdb fed the 5' RACE reads into MiXCR, producing one record per CDR3 protein. The table includes 550,000 to 800,000 distinct CDR3 sequences, roughly 30% detected once. Germline V gene data show CDR1 as DFQATT and CDR2 as SNEGSKA (reference sequence). The CDR3 covers 14 residues. V lost 7 bases, J lost 4 bases, and 17 bases lay in between. Study-wide points: Researchers said unsorted PBMCs prevented a conclusive naive versus antigen-experienced comparison. When one million T cells were used, diversity estimates were thought to be underestimates.

The source of this sequence is a woman of 80 years or more in good health. Sequencing used blood. The V call is TRBV20-1, the J call TRBJ2-1; D not certain. The DNA of the CDR3 is TGCAGTGTCGTAGGGCCCACAGAGTACAATGAGCAGTTCTTC. Translated, it gives CSVVGPTEYNEQFF.